This T cell receptor beta chain was captured by sequencing in a study of lymphopenia after photon versus proton radiotherapy. Points from the study as a whole: Post-nadir diversity loss with photons came from oligoclonal expansion, particularly CD8+ Temra cells.

With respect to this clone: Its matching antigen is unknown.

Here immunoSEQ multiplex PCR was the method, and the copy in TCRdb shows in-frame clones only, minus some. The profile shows roughly 67,000 clones, roughly 88% of them singletons. The V gene's germline CDR1 is ENHRY and CDR2 SYGVKD. This CDR3 is built from 12 residues. V was cut by 6 bases and J by 4 bases, with 8 bases left in between. Sequencing was performed on peripheral blood, taken from a patient treated with photon-based radiotherapy. This sequence joins TRBV10-3 and TRBJ2-3; D unresolved. The origin of this receptor is a woman aged 70-85 years with pancreatic cancer. For the CDR3, the DNA is TGTGCCATCAGGGGGTCCCCAGATACGCAGTATTTT. Its protein is CAIRGSPDTQYF.